Listed here is a single TCR beta chain. Only in-frame clones appear in the TCRdb table, and some are missing; sequencing was by immunoSEQ multiplex PCR. The data contain about 660,000 clones, roughly 86% of them singletons. This CDR3 has 16 residues. Trimming left V 4 bases short and J 0 bases short, with 10 bases between. In germline, CDR1 is SGHTA, CDR2 FQGNSA. The data were taken from a study of shared T cell receptors in the human thymus. The data were also submitted as part of a second study, on human thymus T cells. From that report: Resections obtained during corrective heart surgery supplied the thymus tissue. Unrelated individuals had highly overlapping thymic repertoires, as reported in related research.

The clonotype originates from a boy younger than two with a congenital heart defect. Sequenced input: thymocytes. The chain uses TRBV7-2 and TRBJ1-6; D remains ambiguous. The CDR3 reads CASSSSRSSYNSPLHF. For the CDR3, the DNA is TGTGCCAGCAGCTCCTCCCGGAGCTCCTATAATTCACCCCTCCACTTT.